Listed below are T cell receptor beta chains from one sample, sequenced in a study of technical replicates of blood from a few donors. The repertoire was sequenced with immunoSEQ multiplex PCR; TCRdb's copy has only in-frame clones and lacks some. The data show approximately 51,000 clones, 90% to 95% seen once. The sequencing input was PBMCs. These receptors originate from a human donor in good health. Some clones in this sample may be carry-over from other donors' samples. CDR3s include the opening cysteine and the closing phenylalanine or tryptophan. The D gene is left open where the match is weak. Size is omitted from some rows. Given values are once, few, many or a class for expanded clones.

d_gene	abundance	j_gene	v_gene	CDR3aa	CDR3nt
NA	once	TRBJ1-1	TRBV2	CASTWDIGNTEAFF	TGTGCCAGCACATGGGACATCGGGAACACTGAAGCTTTCTTT
TRBD2	NA	TRBJ2-1	TRBV4-2	CASSQAAGGSYNEQFF	TGTGCCAGCAGCCAGGCAGCGGGGGGCTCCTACAATGAGCAGTTCTTC
NA	once	TRBJ2-7	TRBV7-3	CASSLTGQSSYEQYF	TGTGCCAGCAGCTTAACCGGACAGAGCTCCTACGAGCAGTACTTC
NA	NA	TRBJ2-7	TRBV4-3	CASSQDRGAPYEQYF	TGCGCCAGCAGCCAAGACAGGGGTGCACCCTACGAGCAGTACTTC
TRBD2	NA	TRBJ2-3	TRBV4-3	CASSHRTSWTDTQYF	TGCGCCAGCAGCCATAGGACTAGTTGGACAGATACGCAGTATTTT
NA	NA	TRBJ1-1	TRBV6-5	CASIQQGSRTEAFF	TGTGCCAGCATCCAACAGGGTTCCCGGACTGAAGCTTTCTTT
TRBD2	NA	TRBJ2-7	TRBV2	CASKLAGLGYEQYF	TGTGCCAGCAAACTAGCGGGACTGGGATACGAGCAGTACTTC
NA	once	TRBJ2-1	TRBV5-8	CASRRLGGSYNEQFF	TGTGCCAGCAGGCGGCTCGGGGGTTCCTACAATGAGCAGTTCTTC
TRBD2	NA	TRBJ2-3	TRBV4-3	CASSLLGEGTDTQYF	TGCGCCAGCAGCCTCCTGGGGGAGGGTACAGATACGCAGTATTTT
NA	NA	TRBJ2-3	TRBV6-4	CASSDGSGDTDTQYF	TGTGCCAGCAGTGACGGTAGCGGAGACACAGATACGCAGTATTTT
NA	NA	TRBJ2-1	TRBV6-5	CASSYGSGEQFF	TGTGCCAGCAGTTACGGTTCGGGGGAGCAGTTCTTC
NA	NA	TRBJ2-5	TRBV7-2	CASSRLGTGTQYF	TGTGCCAGCAGTAGGCTCGGAACGGGGACCCAGTACTTC
TRBD2	NA	TRBJ2-1	TRBV5-6	CASSLTGGARDEQFF	TGTGCCAGCAGCCTGACGGGGGGGGCTAGGGATGAGCAGTTCTTC
TRBD1	NA	TRBJ1-6	TRBV6-5	CASSYIGTGFKPPLHF	TGTGCCAGCAGTTACATCGGGACAGGGTTTAAGCCACCCCTCCACTTT
TRBD2	NA	TRBJ2-5	TRBV11-2	CASSQGLAGGRGETQYF	TGTGCCAGCAGCCAGGGACTAGCGGGGGGAAGAGGAGAGACCCAGTACTTC
TRBD2	NA	TRBJ2-1	TRBV5-1	CASSLEYGRAVYEQFF	TGCGCCAGCAGCTTGGAGTACGGGAGGGCGGTATATGAGCAGTTCTTC
NA	NA	TRBJ1-2	TRBV2	CATRLSYGYTF	TGTGCCACCCGACTGAGCTATGGCTACACCTTC
TRBD1	NA	TRBJ1-5	TRBV19	CASTPRDRGLWQPQHF	TGTGCCAGTACCCCCCGGGACAGGGGGCTTTGGCAGCCCCAGCATTTT
TRBD1	NA	TRBJ2-5	TRBV6-1	CASHRGGGTQETQYF	TGTGCCAGCCACAGGGGTGGGGGAACACAAGAGACCCAGTACTTC
NA	NA	TRBJ1-1	TRBV11-2	CASSSLRNTEAFF	TGTGCCAGCAGCTCCCTTAGGAACACTGAAGCTTTCTTT
NA	NA	TRBJ1-1	TRBV2	CASTPRLGLTEAFF	TGTGCCAGCACCCCCCGACTGGGACTCACTGAAGCTTTCTTT
NA	NA	TRBJ2-7	TRBV4-3	CASSQGALAGRDEQYF	TGCGCCAGCAGCCAAGGCGCACTAGCAGGAAGGGACGAGCAGTACTTC
NA	NA	TRBJ1-1	TRBV6-6	CASTRGVSEAFF	TGTGCCAGCACCCGGGGGGTCTCTGAAGCTTTCTTT
TRBD1	NA	TRBJ1-1	TRBV18	CASSPEGGGKVGTEAFF	TGTGCCAGCTCACCAGAAGGAGGGGGCAAGGTGGGCACTGAAGCTTTCTTT
NA	few	TRBJ2-3	TRBV6-5	CASKVRTGGRDTQYF	TGTGCCAGCAAAGTTAGAACCGGGGGGCGGGATACGCAGTATTTT
TRBD2	NA	TRBJ2-1	TRBV12-5	CASGSPTYSGDYNEQFF	TGTGCTAGTGGTTCCCCCACTTATAGCGGGGACTACAATGAGCAGTTCTTC
NA	NA	TRBJ2-1	TRBV5-1	CAIRTSYNEQFF	TGCGCCATACGGACTTCCTACAATGAGCAGTTCTTC
TRBD2	NA	TRBJ2-3	TRBV4-2	CASSQASGGRTDTQYF	TGTGCCAGCAGCCAAGCCAGCGGGGGCCGCACAGATACGCAGTATTTT
TRBD1	many	TRBJ2-2	TRBV5-6	CASSYGTGTGELFF	TGTGCCAGCAGCTATGGGACAGGGACCGGGGAGCTGTTTTTT
TRBD1	NA	TRBJ1-5	TRBV12-5	CASGLVRPGGIFGPQHF	TGTGCTAGTGGTTTGGTTCGGCCAGGGGGCATATTTGGGCCCCAGCATTTT
TRBD1	NA	TRBJ1-6	TRBV19	CASSLQGTGKNSPLHF	TGTGCCAGTAGTCTCCAAGGGACAGGGAAAAATTCACCCCTCCACTTT
TRBD2	NA	TRBJ2-2	TRBV5-4	CASSPGGLVIDTGELFF	TGTGCCAGCAGCCCGGGAGGGCTAGTAATCGACACCGGGGAGCTGTTTTTT
TRBD1	NA	TRBJ2-1	TRBV2	CASKSGQGREQFF	TGTGCCAGCAAATCGGGACAGGGGCGTGAGCAGTTCTTC
NA	NA	TRBJ2-2	TRBV2	CASRLYGELFF	TGTGCCAGCAGGCTCTATGGGGAGCTGTTTTTT
TRBD1	NA	TRBJ2-5	TRBV13	CASSPGQGWGTQYF	TGTGCCAGCAGCCCGGGACAGGGGTGGGGGACCCAGTACTTC
NA	NA	TRBJ2-7	TRBV5-6	CASSLSGAEQYF	TGTGCCAGCAGCTTGTCAGGGGCCGAGCAGTACTTC
NA	NA	TRBJ1-5	TRBV6-5	CASRRQVHQPQHF	TGTGCCAGCAGACGACAGGTTCATCAGCCCCAGCATTTT
NA	NA	TRBJ2-1	TRBV18	CASSNPALAEQFF	TGTGCCAGCTCCAACCCCGCCTTAGCCGAGCAGTTCTTC
TRBD2	NA	TRBJ2-2	TRBV7-2	CASSLRGGSYTGELFF	TGTGCCAGCAGCTTACGGGGGGGTAGTTACACCGGGGAGCTGTTTTTT
NA	NA	TRBJ2-1	TRBV7-2	CASSLRGNEQFF	TGTGCCAGCAGCTTGCGTGGCAATGAGCAGTTCTTC
NA	NA	TRBJ1-1	TRBV30	CASLGPALTGTEAFF	TGTGCCTCCTTGGGGCCCGCCCTAACGGGCACTGAAGCTTTCTTT
TRBD1	NA	TRBJ1-2	TRBV7-9	CASSPLGRGQGNYGYTF	TGTGCCAGCAGCCCGTTGGGACGGGGACAGGGGAACTATGGCTACACCTTC
TRBD2	NA	TRBJ2-1	TRBV4-2	CASSQDPSGSLSYNEQFF	TGTGCCAGCAGCCAAGATCCCAGCGGGAGTCTCTCCTACAATGAGCAGTTCTTC
TRBD2	NA	TRBJ2-2	TRBV7-9	CASSLAGVGGELFF	TGTGCCAGCAGCCTGGCGGGAGTCGGCGGGGAGCTGTTTTTT
NA	many	TRBJ2-7	TRBV10-3	CAITETHRSYEQYF	TGTGCCATCACAGAGACTCACCGGTCCTACGAGCAGTACTTC
NA	NA	TRBJ1-5	TRBV10-3	CAISESRGPQHF	TGTGCCATCAGTGAGTCGCGGGGCCCCCAGCATTTT
NA	once	TRBJ1-1	TRBV6-5	CASSQGQNTEAFF	TGTGCCAGCAGCCAAGGACAGAACACTGAAGCTTTCTTT
NA	NA	TRBJ1-4	TRBV7-9	CASSLGPTGLNEKLFF	TGTGCCAGCAGCTTAGGGCCGACAGGTCTTAATGAAAAACTGTTTTTT
NA	NA	TRBJ2-1	TRBV7-9	CASSSRDAHFF	TGTGCCAGCAGCTCCCGGGATGCCCATTTCTTC
TRBD1	NA	TRBJ2-6	TRBV5-1	CASSLQGSSGANVLTF	TGCGCCAGCAGCTTACAGGGGTCCTCTGGGGCCAACGTCCTGACTTTC
NA	NA	TRBJ2-3	TRBV5-4	CASSLQQGGADTQYF	TGTGCCAGCAGCTTGCAGCAGGGGGGAGCAGATACGCAGTATTTT
NA	medium-sized	TRBJ2-7	TRBV10-3	CATGVPGVKAYEQYF	TGTGCCACCGGGGTCCCAGGGGTTAAAGCCTACGAGCAGTACTTC
NA	NA	TRBJ2-5	TRBV7-2	CASSSRFVAAQETQYF	TGTGCCAGCAGCTCCCGATTCGTAGCGGCTCAAGAGACCCAGTACTTC
NA	NA	TRBJ2-7	TRBV9	CASSVGADYEQYF	TGTGCCAGCAGCGTAGGAGCCGACTACGAGCAGTACTTC